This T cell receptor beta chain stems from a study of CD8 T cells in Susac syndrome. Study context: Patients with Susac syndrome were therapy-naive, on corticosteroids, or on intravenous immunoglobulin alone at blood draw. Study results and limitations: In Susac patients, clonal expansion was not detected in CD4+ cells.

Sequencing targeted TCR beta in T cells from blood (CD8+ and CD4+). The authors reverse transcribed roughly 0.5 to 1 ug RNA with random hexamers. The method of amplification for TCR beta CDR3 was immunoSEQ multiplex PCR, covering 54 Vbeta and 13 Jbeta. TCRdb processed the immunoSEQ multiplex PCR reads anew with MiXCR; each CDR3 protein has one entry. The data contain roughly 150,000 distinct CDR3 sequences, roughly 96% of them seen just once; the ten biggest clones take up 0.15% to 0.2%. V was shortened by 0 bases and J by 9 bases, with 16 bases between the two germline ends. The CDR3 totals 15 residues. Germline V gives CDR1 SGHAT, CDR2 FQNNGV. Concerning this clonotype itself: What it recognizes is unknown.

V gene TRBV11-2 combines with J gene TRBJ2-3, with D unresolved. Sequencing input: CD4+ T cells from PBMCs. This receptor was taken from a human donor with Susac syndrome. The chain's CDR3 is CASSLDLAALGTQYF. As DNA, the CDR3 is TGTGCCAGCAGCTTAGATCTGGCAGCCCTGGGGACGCAGTATTTT.